This TCR beta chain originates from a study of T-cell memory formation after mild COVID-19. Study-level findings and limits: Clones that shrank (day 15 to 85) were balanced CD4/CD8, whereas later expanders leaned CD4+.

With respect to this clonotype: What it binds is not known.

The length of the CDR3 is 14 residues. The V and J ends lost 4 bases and 5 bases respectively, with 15 bases between them. CDR1 is SGHRS, CDR2 YFSETQ, per germline. Libraries for TCRalpha and TCRbeta carried sample barcodes and unique molecular identifiers via 5'RACE. MiXCR, run by TCRdb on the 5' RACE reads, gives a single entry per CDR3 protein. The table records about 340,000 distinct CDR3 sequences, approximately 16% of them present only once. The source of this sequence is a young man who had mild COVID-19 (a few samples of this study predate the infection). Cell type and time point are not known. The source material was PBMCs or a T cell subset sorted from them (not recorded which). The chain recombines TRBV5-1 with TRBJ1-2, with TRBD1 as a possible D gene (6 bases). The CDR3 DNA is TGCGCCAGCAGCCTAACACAGGGAGTGTATGGCTACACCTTC. Amino acid sequence: CASSLTQGVYGYTF. The whole variable domain, remainder taken from reference TRBV5-1 and TRBJ1-2, is KAGVTQTPRYLIKTRGQQVTLSCSPISGHRSVSWYQQTPGQGLQFLFEYFSETQRNKGNFPGRFSGRQFSNSRSEMNVSTLELGDSALYLCASSLTQGVYGYTFGSGTRLTVV.